Below are 8 T cell receptor beta chains sequenced from a single sample in a study of T cells after yellow fever vaccination. TCRdb re-analysed the 5' RACE reads in MiXCR, keeping a single row per CDR3 protein. Of about 74,000 distinct CDR3 sequences in the sample, around 6.5% are singletons; the top ten hold about 32%. Sequenced here: CD8+ T cells sorted from PBMCs, sampled about 5 days after the first yellow fever vaccination. The receptor source for this set is a man younger than 35 who received the YFV17D yellow fever vaccine.

The chain uses TRBV3-1 and TRBJ1-2, with a possible D match to TRBD1 (6 bases). CDR1 is LGHDT, CDR2 YNNKEL, per germline (reference sequence). The CDR3 runs to 14 residues. The V end lost 6 bases, the J end lost 5 bases, and 16 bases lay between the germline ends. The CDR3 sequence: CASSHQGYRYGYTF. CDR3 coding DNA: TGTGCCAGCAGTCACCAGGGGTACCGGTATGGCTACACCTTC.

Concerning this clonotype itself: A much larger clone sits a single nucleotide away, making a read error possible. The chain recombines TRBV5-1 with TRBJ2-5, with no clear D. The CDR3 is 15 residues long. Germline V gene data show CDR1 as SGHRS and CDR2 as YFSETQ. CDR3 DNA: TGCACCAGCAGCTTGGGAACGGGCAGACAAGAGACCCAGTACTTC. Its translation is CTSSLGTGRQETQYF.

Judged by abundance, this clonotype is medium-sized. This chain connects TRBV6-4 to TRBJ2-3; 9 positions match TRBD1. The germline V gene has CDR1 MRHNA and CDR2 SNTAGT. J lost 1 base, V lost 4 bases, and 0 bases had no gene match. This CDR3 region has 14 residues. For the CDR3, the DNA is TGTGCCAGCAGTGGGACAGGGGGCACAGATACGCAGTATTTT. This gives the protein CASSGTGGTDTQYF.

The CDR3 nucleotides are TGTGCCAGTATCGGGACAGGGTGGACTGAAGCTTTCTTT. Translating gives CASIGTGWTEAFF. The V call is TRBV19, the J call TRBJ1-1; 9 bases line up with TRBD1. After removal of 7 bases from V and 5 bases from J, the junction contained 5 bases not matched to a gene. Germline loops: CDR1 LNHDA, CDR2 SQIVND (reference sequence). The CDR3 loop spans 13 amino acids.

This chain connects TRBV7-2 to TRBJ2-1, with 10 bases identical to TRBD1. The CDR3 spans 16 residues. Per germline, CDR1 SGHTA and CDR2 FQGNSA. V lost 8 bases to trimming and J lost 7 bases; unmatched junction nucleotides: 14. CDR3 bases: TGTGCCAGCCGCGCCGGGGGGACAGGGGAAGGAAATGAGCAGTTCTTC. Protein product: CASRAGGTGEGNEQFF.

This chain joins TRBV12-3 or TRBV12-4 and TRBJ1-2, with TRBD1 as a possible D gene (6 bases). This CDR3 comprises 16 residues. V lost 6 bases and J lost 7, with 24 bases in between. The CDR3 coding sequence is TGTGCCAGCAGCTCGACGTGGGACAAGGAGAGGGGTGGCTACACCTTC. Translating it yields CASSSTWDKERGGYTF.

This clonotype was observed a handful of times. The chain couples TRBV5-1 to TRBJ1-2, with D tentatively TRBD1 (5 bases). CDR1 SGHRS and CDR2 YFSETQ come from the germline V gene. V was clipped by 0 bases and J by 6 bases, with 12 bases between them. The CDR3 is 14 residues long. The CDR3 DNA sequence: TGCGCCAGCAGCTTGGCGCAGGGCATTCATGGCTACACCTTC. The encoded protein is CASSLAQGIHGYTF.

This clonotype was seen many times. The J gene is TRBJ2-5, the V gene TRBV12-3 or TRBV12-4, with 8 bases lining up with TRBD2. The CDR3 totals 17 residues. The junction had 11 bases not matched to a gene; V was cut back by 4 bases and J by 1 base. The CDR3 loop is CASSSGGALVLQETQYF. CDR3 nucleotide sequence: TGTGCCAGCAGTTCCGGGGGGGCCCTTGTTCTCCAAGAGACCCAGTACTTC.